The clone carrying this T cell receptor (beta chain) occurred a few times. Its antigen is as yet unknown. This record belongs to a study of OX40 agonist ivuxolimab in advanced cancers. Study-wide context: Six ivuxolimab dose levels, 0.01 to 10 mg/kg, were given intravenously every 2 weeks. Findings and limits, study-wide: At doses 0.1 to 3.0 mg/kg, CD4+ and CD8+ clones expanded. There were, on average, more expanded clones in CD8+ T cells than in CD4+.

Sequencing used immunoSEQ multiplex PCR; TCRdb keeps in-frame clones, though not all of them. The sample lists about 96,000 clones; about four fifths were seen once. This clonotype originated in an adult with an advanced solid tumor such as melanoma, head and neck, liver or kidney cancer. Sequenced material: CD4+ or CD8+ T cells sorted from blood, taken in a trial of the OX40 agonist ivuxolimab.

CDR3 bases: TGTGCCAGCAGCTTTAATCCGGGAGGCAGTTCGGGCAAAAACATTCAGTACTTC. Protein sequence: CASSFNPGGSSGKNIQYF. The chain couples TRBV7-2 to TRBJ2-4, with TRBD2 identical over 7 bases. Germline lookup yields CDR1 SGHTA and CDR2 FQGNSA. The length of the CDR3 is 18 residues. V dropped 3 bases and J dropped 3; count of bases not matched to a gene: 14. Drawing the rest from reference TRBV7-2 and TRBJ2-4, the complete variable domain is GAGVSQSPSNKVTEKGKDVELRCDPISGHTALYWYRQSLGQGLEFLIYFQGNSAPDKSGLPSDRFSAERTGGSVSTLTIQRTQQEDSAVYLCASSFNPGGSSGKNIQYFGAGTRLSVL.